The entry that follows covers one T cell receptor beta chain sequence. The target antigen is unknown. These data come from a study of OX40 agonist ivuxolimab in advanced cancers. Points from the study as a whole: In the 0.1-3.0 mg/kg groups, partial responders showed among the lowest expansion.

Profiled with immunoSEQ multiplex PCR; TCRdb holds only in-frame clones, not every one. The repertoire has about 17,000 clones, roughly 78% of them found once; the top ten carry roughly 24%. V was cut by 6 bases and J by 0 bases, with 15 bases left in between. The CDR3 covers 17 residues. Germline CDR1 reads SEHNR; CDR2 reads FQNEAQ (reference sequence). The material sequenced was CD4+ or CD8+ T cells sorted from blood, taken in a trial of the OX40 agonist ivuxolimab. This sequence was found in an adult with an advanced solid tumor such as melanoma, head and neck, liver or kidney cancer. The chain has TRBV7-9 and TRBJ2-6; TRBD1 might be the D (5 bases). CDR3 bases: TGTGCCAGCAGAGATGGACAAGTTCCCTCTGGGGCCAACGTCCTGACTTTC. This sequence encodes CASRDGQVPSGANVLTF.